The next 22 T cell receptor beta chains were all read from a single sample in a study of blood T cell repertoires in COVID-19. This table comes from immunoSEQ multiplex PCR, and its TCRdb copy is limited to in-frame clones, with some not included. Of 200,000 to 300,000 clones listed, just under 90% are singletons. The specimen sequenced was peripheral blood. The receptors here all came from a woman in her thirties or forties with acute or convalescent COVID-19.

This clone was found many times. The chain has TRBV5-6 and TRBJ2-3; tentative D call: TRBD1 (5 bases). CDR1 is SGHDT, CDR2 YYEEEE, per germline. V lost 4 bases and J 0 bases, leaving 12 bases between the germline ends. This CDR3 spans 15 amino acids. Here the CDR3 reads CASSPGWGSTDTQYF. The CDR3 coding sequence is TGTGCCAGCAGCCCTGGCTGGGGCAGCACAGATACGCAGTATTTT.

The chain is built from TRBV5-4 and TRBJ1-6; possibly TRBD1 for D (6 bases). V dropped 0 bases and J dropped 5 bases, with 6 bases sitting between them. Germline V lookup: CDR1 SGHNT, CDR2 YYREEE (reference sequence). This CDR3 is 14 amino acids long. The CDR3 spells CASSLDRDNSPLHF. The DNA of the CDR3 is TGTGCCAGCAGCTTGGACAGGGATAATTCACCCCTCCACTTT.

A note on this clone: The identical CDR3 is also encoded by other nucleotide sequences in the sample. The CDR3 sequence: CASSLARGGYTF. The CDR3 bases are TGTGCCAGCAGTTTAGCCCGGGGTGGCTACACCTTC. The chain couples TRBV12-3 or TRBV12-4 to TRBJ1-2; D not certain. The ends were cut back, 0 bases at V and 7 bases at J, with 6 bases in the middle. The CDR3 is made up of 12 amino acids.

This sequence joins TRBV7-2 and TRBJ2-3; 8 positions match TRBD2. The CDR3 consists of 16 residues. The V segment lost 4 bases and the J segment 6 bases; nucleotides outside the gene matches: 12. Germline values: CDR1 SGHTA, CDR2 FQGNSA. The chain's CDR3 is CASSYLWGGRTDTQYF. The CDR3 region has the DNA TGTGCCAGCAGCTACCTCTGGGGCGGGAGGACTGATACGCAGTATTTT.

V usage is TRBV6-2 or TRBV6-3 and J usage is TRBJ2-3, with TRBD1 matching 9 bases. Germline CDR1 MNHEY, CDR2 SVGEGT. The CDR3 covers 13 residues. V was clipped by 0 bases and J by 14 bases; unmatched bases: 6. DNA of the CDR3: TGTGCCAGCAGTTACTCGGGGGACAGGGCGGTGTATTTT. Translation gives CASSYSGDRAVYF.

This clone was detected only once. The rearrangement links TRBV10-2 to TRBJ2-7, with TRBD1 as a possible D gene (5 bases). The CDR3 is 12 residues long. With 4 bases removed from V and 2 bases from J, the gap between germline ends came to 6 bases. The germline V gene encodes CDR1 WSHSY and CDR2 SAAADI. CDR3 DNA sequence: TGCGCCAGCAGTGGGGGCACCTACGAGCAGTACGTC. This codes for CASSGGTYEQYV.

The V gene is TRBV21-1, the J gene TRBJ2-7; the table's D call of TRBD1 was not tested on the DNA. TRBV21-1 is listed as a pseudogene. The CDR3 contains 15 residues. The DNA of the CDR3 is TGTGCCAGCAACCTACGACAGGGCATAAGCTACGAGCAGTACGTC. As protein: CASNLRQGISYEQYV.

The CDR3 spells CASSEVTGGNTEAFF. CDR3 nucleotide sequence: TGTGCCAGCAGTGAAGTGACAGGGGGGAACACTGAAGCTTTCTTT. The chain is built from TRBV2 and TRBJ1-1, with TRBD1 matching over 9 bases. The V gene end was trimmed by 1 base and the J gene end by 1 base; junction bases not matched to a gene: 1. CDR1 is SNHLY, CDR2 FYNNEI, per germline. The CDR3 spans 15 residues.

This chain links TRBV3-1 (or the pseudogene TRBV3-2) with TRBJ1-6; tentative D call: TRBD1 (6 bases). The CDR3 extends over 16 amino acids. CDR1 is LGHDT and CDR2 is YNNKEL in the germline V gene (reference sequence). The germline V and J ends were trimmed by 4 bases and 12 bases, with 22 bases remaining between them. The CDR3 DNA reads TGTGCCAGCAGCCGAAGCCTACAGGGTTTTACGGGACCCCTCCACTTT. This gives the protein CASSRSLQGFTGPLHF.

This clone was seen just once. Relative to the germline gene, one junction end is altered; a read error may explain this. The chain uses TRBV11-1 and TRBJ1-1, with a possible D match to TRBD1 (6 bases). CDR1 SGHAT and CDR2 FQDESV come from the germline V gene (reference sequence). The CDR3 is 15 amino acids. The CDR3 protein is CASSIAVAGDAEAFF. The CDR3 DNA reads TGTGCCAGCAGCATAGCGGTGGCAGGGGATGCTGAAGCTTTCTTT. The full variable domain, its missing parts supplied by reference TRBV11-1 and TRBJ1-1, is EAEVAQSPRYKITEKSQAVAFWCDPISGHATLYWYRQILGQGPELLVQFQDESVVDDSQLPKDRFSAERLKGVDSTLKIQPAELGDSAMYLCASSIAVAGDAEAFFGQGTRLTVV.

The chain carries TRBV2 and TRBJ1-2, with D unclear. V was clipped by 4 bases and J by 7 bases, with 10 bases between them. CDR1 is SNHLY, CDR2 FYNNEI, per germline. This CDR3 comprises 12 residues. The CDR3 here is CASSVVVAGYTF. The CDR3 DNA reads as TGTGCCAGCAGTGTTGTAGTCGCTGGCTACACCTTC.

The chain recombines TRBV29-1 with TRBJ1-2; D might be TRBD1 (6 bases). The CDR3 length is 11 residues. Germline CDR1 SQVTM, CDR2 ANQGSEA. The CDR3 nucleotides read TGCGCGTCCGGGAGGGGGGATGGCTACACCTTC. Translating it yields CASGRGDGYTF. Full variable domain (outside the CDR3, taken from reference TRBV29-1 and TRBJ1-2): SAVISQKPSRDICQRGTSLTIQCQVDSQVTMMFWYRQQPGQSLTLIATANQGSEATYESGFVIDKFPISRPNLTFSTLTVSNMSPEDSSIYLCASGRGDGYTFGSGTRLTVV.

The J gene is TRBJ2-7, the V gene TRBV6-1; 11 nucleotides align to TRBD2. CDR1 MNHNS and CDR2 SASEGT come from the germline V gene. The length of the CDR3 is 16 residues. The V and J ends lost 4 bases and 2 bases, in that order; junction bases with no gene match: 7. The CDR3 bases are TGTGCCAGCAGTGTCCTAGCGGGGGGCGTTACCTACGAGCAGTACGTC. Its protein product is CASSVLAGGVTYEQYV.

This clone has just one count. The V call is TRBV2, the J call TRBJ2-2; a possible D gene is TRBD2 (5 bases). This CDR3 is 13 amino acids long. Per the germline V gene, CDR1 is SNHLY and CDR2 is FYNNEI. Trimming cost V 3 bases and J 8 bases, with 10 bases left between them. The DNA for the CDR3 is TGTGCCAGCAGTGATCGCCGGGGTGGGGAGCTGTTTTTT. As protein: CASSDRRGGELFF.

The chain has TRBV24-1 and TRBJ2-4; 12 bases line up with TRBD2. V dropped 9 bases and J dropped 0; count of bases not matched to a gene: 11. The CDR3 has 18 residues. CDR1 is KGHDR and CDR2 is SFDVKD in the germline V gene. The CDR3 region has the DNA TGTGCCACCCCAAACCTACTAGCGGGGGGCCCAGCCAAAAACATTCAGTACTTC. Translated: CATPNLLAGGPAKNIQYF.

The V and J genes are TRBV6-2 or TRBV6-3 and TRBJ1-5, with 10 bases fitting TRBD1. V dropped 6 bases and J dropped 0; count of bases not matched to a gene: 14. CDR1 MNHEY and CDR2 SVGEGT come from the germline V gene. The CDR3 runs 19 residues. Here the CDR3 reads CASSSDGDRGFYSNQPQHF. In nucleotides, the CDR3 is TGTGCCAGCAGCTCGGACGGGGACAGGGGCTTCTATAGCAATCAGCCCCAGCATTTT.

The chain is built from TRBV28 and TRBJ1-4; a weak D match, TRBD1 (5 bases). There are 14 residues in the CDR3. V shed 8 bases and J shed 4 bases, with 14 bases lying between them. Germline V gene lookup returns CDR1 MDHEN and CDR2 SYDVKM. The CDR3 loop is CASLGADYNEKLFF. CDR3 in DNA: TGTGCCAGCCTTGGGGCAGATTATAATGAAAAACTGTTTTTT.

Here the CDR3 DNA reads TGTGCCAGAGGACTAGCGGGGGGCCGAGATACGCAGTATTTT. This sequence encodes CARGLAGGRDTQYF. The rearrangement links TRBV30 to TRBJ2-3; 14 positions match TRBD2. Germline V gives CDR1 GTSNPN, CDR2 SVGIG (reference sequence). The CDR3 totals 14 residues. Losses at the gene ends were 8 bases for V and 5 bases for J; bases not matched to a gene: 6. Using reference TRBV30 and TRBJ2-3 for the parts outside the CDR3, the full variable domain is SQTIHQWPATLVQPVGSPLSLECTVEGTSNPNLYWYRQAAGRGLQLLFYSVGIGQISSEVPQNLSASRPQDRQFILSSKKLLLSDSGFYLCARGLAGGRDTQYFGPGTRLTVL.

This chain uses TRBV18 with TRBJ1-1; D uncertain. V was pared by 3 bases and J by 9 bases, with 14 bases between. This CDR3 region has 13 residues. Germline V CDR1 and CDR2: KGHSH, LQKENI. The CDR3 spells CASSPTGREKAFF. CDR3 in DNA: TGTGCCAGCTCACCTACCGGGAGGGAGAAAGCTTTCTTT.

In its sample, this clone was seen once. J is TRBJ1-5 and V is TRBV6-5; D is ambiguous. The CDR3 is made up of 15 amino acids. Trimming took 5 bases from V and 6 from J, leaving 17 bases between them. Germline loops: CDR1 MNHEY, CDR2 SVGAGI. CDR3 in amino acids: CASSPSGASGQPQHF. The CDR3 DNA is TGTGCCAGCAGTCCTTCGGGAGCCAGCGGTCAGCCCCAGCATTTT.

Details on this clone: At one of its ends the junction is not consistent with the germline gene, which may arise from a read error. The chain joins TRBV4-2 to TRBJ2-5; D not certain. Germline CDR1 and CDR2: LGHNA and YNFKEQ. The CDR3 has 14 residues. Written as DNA, the CDR3 is TGTGCCAGCAGCAAAGAGGCACTAAAAGAGACCCAGTACTTC. Amino acids: CASSKEALKETQYF.

The genes are TRBV6-5 and TRBJ2-3; tentative D call: TRBD2 (5 bases). Trimming pared 2 bases from V and 3 bases from J, leaving 9 bases between. Germline CDR1 is MNHEY and CDR2 is SVGAGI. The CDR3 spans 14 residues. The CDR3 is CASSYRTGTDTQYF. The CDR3 region has the DNA TGTGCCAGCAGTTACCGGACGGGGACAGATACGCAGTATTTT.